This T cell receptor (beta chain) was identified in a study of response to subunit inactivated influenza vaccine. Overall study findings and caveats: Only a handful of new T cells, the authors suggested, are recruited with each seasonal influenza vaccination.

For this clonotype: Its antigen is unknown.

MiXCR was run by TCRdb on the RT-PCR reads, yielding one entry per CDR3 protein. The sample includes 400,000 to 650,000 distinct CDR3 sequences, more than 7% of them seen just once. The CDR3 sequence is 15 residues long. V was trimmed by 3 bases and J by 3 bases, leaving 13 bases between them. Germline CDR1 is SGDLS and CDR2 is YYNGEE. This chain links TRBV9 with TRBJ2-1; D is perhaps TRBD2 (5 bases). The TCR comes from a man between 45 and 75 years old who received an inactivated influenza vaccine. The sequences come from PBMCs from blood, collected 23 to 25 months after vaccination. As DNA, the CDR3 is TGTGCCAGCAGCGCAAGCGGAACGATCTACAATGAGCAGTTCTTC. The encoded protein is CASSASGTIYNEQFF.